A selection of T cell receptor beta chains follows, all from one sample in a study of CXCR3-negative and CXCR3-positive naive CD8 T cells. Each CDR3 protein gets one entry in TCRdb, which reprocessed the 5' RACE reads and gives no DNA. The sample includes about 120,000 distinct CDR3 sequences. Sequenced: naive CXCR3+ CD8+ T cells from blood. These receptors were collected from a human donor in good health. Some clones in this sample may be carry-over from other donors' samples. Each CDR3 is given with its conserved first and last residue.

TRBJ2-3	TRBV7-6	CGSSSISDTQYF
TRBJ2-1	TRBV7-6	CASSLENPGLAGGSRPDEQFF
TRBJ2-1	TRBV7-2	CASSPDPGFDEQFF
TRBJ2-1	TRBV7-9	CASSLSPGTDNEQFF
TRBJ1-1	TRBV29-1	CSVEGTGKVYDEAFF
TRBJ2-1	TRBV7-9	CASSSTGASYNEQFF
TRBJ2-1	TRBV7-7	CASGPAGGSYNEQFF
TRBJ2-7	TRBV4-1	CASSQGLATYEQYF
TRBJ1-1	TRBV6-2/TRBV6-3	CASSQWGNTEAFF
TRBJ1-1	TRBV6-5	CASSTSTVRTEAFF
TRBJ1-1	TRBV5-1	CASSLFVNTEAFF
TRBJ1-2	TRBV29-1	CSVPLYQGANYGYTF
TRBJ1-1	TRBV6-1	CASSAGGGTEAFF
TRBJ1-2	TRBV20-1	CSARDPQGANYGYTF
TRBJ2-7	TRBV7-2	CASSLPEKGAPYEQYF
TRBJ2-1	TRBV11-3	CASNVAGGLSSYNEQFF
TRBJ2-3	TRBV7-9	CASRASDDTQYF
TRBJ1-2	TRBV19	CASIRGAGYGYTF
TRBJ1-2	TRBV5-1	CASSYDQASYGYTF
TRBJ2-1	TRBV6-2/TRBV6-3	CASGTSDHEQFF
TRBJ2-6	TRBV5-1	CASRGVGQDSGANVLTF
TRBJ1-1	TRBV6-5	CASSGGQGVTEAFF
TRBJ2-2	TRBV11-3	CASSFSAGETTGELFF
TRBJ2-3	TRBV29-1	CSASGGRADTQYF
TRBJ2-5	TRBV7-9	CASSLLLGPQETQYF